Given below is one TCR beta chain in context. The sample comes from a study of shared clonotypes between healthy human individuals. The CDR3 loop spans 14 amino acids. Germline CDR1 is SEHNR and CDR2 is FQNEAQ (reference sequence). V shed 5 bases and J 4 bases; nucleotides not matched to a gene: 6. Splitting of CD4+ cells produced CD45RA+ naive and CD45RA-negative memory subsets. In the authors' workflow: ImmunoSEQ yielded junction-only sequences lacking quality scores, so filtering differed. Assay: immunoSEQ multiplex PCR; the TCRdb copy retains only in-frame clones and omits some. D and trimming come from the DNA, and the V and J calls and clone size come from that table. The sample has hundreds of thousands of clones; more than 95% are singletons.

Sequenced material: naive CD4+ T cells sorted from blood. The subset denotes: CD45RA+ positively selected. This TCR came from a woman younger than 45 in good health. The J gene is TRBJ2-3, the V gene TRBV7-9; 7 bases align to TRBD2. CDR3 residues: CASSLNAGADTQYF. CDR3 sequence (DNA): TGTGCCAGCAGCCTCAACGCGGGAGCAGATACGCAGTATTTT.